These 25 T cell receptor beta chains share one sample of origin, sequenced in a study of T-cell reconstitution after alpha-beta-depleted transplantation in children. Library preparation (for TCRbeta) was performed with unique molecular identifiers. TCRdb redid the calling of the PCR reads with MiXCR, one entry per CDR3 protein. The table lists fewer than 350,000 distinct CDR3 sequences, roughly 10% of them singletons. The sample was peripheral blood, taken 180 days after TCRalphabeta/CD19-depleted stem cell transplant. The receptors were sampled from a male patient under 10 years old who had a stem cell transplant for chronic granulomatous disease, so the T cells may come from the graft donor.

This clonotype was counted ten times or more. The chain uses TRBV7-9 and TRBJ2-1; 7 bases align to TRBD2. Trimming cost V 5 bases and J 4 bases; bases outside gene matches: 8. This CDR3 has 15 residues. Per germline, CDR1 SEHNR and CDR2 FQNEAQ (reference sequence). CDR3 residues: CASSRPSGQYNEQFF. DNA of the CDR3: TGTGCCAGCAGCCGTCCTAGCGGACAATACAATGAGCAGTTCTTC.

Note on this clonotype: A read error is possible here, since a much larger clone lies one base away. The chain's CDR3 is CSARLGQGYEQCF. CDR3 coding DNA: TGCAGTGCTAGGCTCGGACAGGGTTACGAGCAGTGCTTC. This chain links TRBV20-1 with TRBJ2-7; 8 bases fit TRBD1. The CDR3 has 13 amino acids. From germline, CDR1 is DFQATT and CDR2 SNEGSKA (reference sequence).

This clonotype was seen only a few times. The rearrangement links TRBV7-2 to TRBJ2-7; D remains unclear. V was pared by 0 bases and J by 0 bases, with 12 bases between. Germline V gives CDR1 SGHTA, CDR2 FQGNSA. This CDR3 region has 16 residues. CDR3 region: CASSLARRRNSYEQYF. DNA for the CDR3: TGTGCCAGCAGCTTAGCGCGGCGGAGAAACTCCTACGAGCAGTACTTC.

The table lists this clonotype with many counts. The chain carries TRBV11-1 and TRBJ2-5; maybe TRBD2 (6 bases). Trimming left V 5 bases short and J 5 bases short, with 27 bases between. The germline V gene has CDR1 SGHAT and CDR2 FQDESV (reference sequence). CDR3 length: 18 residues. This CDR3 reads CASSHDPDGSGFLETQYF. CDR3 nucleotides: TGTGCCAGCAGCCACGACCCAGATGGTAGCGGATTTCTGGAGACCCAGTACTTC.

This clonotype was found many times. The chain links TRBV27 to TRBJ2-1; TRBD2 matches 10 bases. V dropped 3 bases and J dropped 0; count of bases not matched to a gene: 11. The CDR3 runs 19 residues. Germline values: CDR1 MNHEY, CDR2 SMNVEV (reference sequence). The CDR3 DNA reads TGTGCCAGCAGTTTCTGGACTAGCGGCACTTGGGGCTCCTACAATGAGCAGTTCTTC. Translated, it gives CASSFWTSGTWGSYNEQFF.

This clonotype was counted many times. The chain joins TRBV29-1 to TRBJ2-5, with 7 bases lining up with TRBD1. With 6 bases clipped from V and 5 bases from J, the junction kept 6 bases outside the gene matches. The CDR3 runs to 12 residues. The germline CDR1 and CDR2 sequences are SQVTM and ANQGSEA. The CDR3 sequence: CSVRQGTETQYF. In DNA form, the CDR3 reads TGCAGCGTACGACAGGGCACGGAGACCCAGTACTTC. The variable domain in full, with the rest retrieved from reference TRBV29-1 and TRBJ2-5, is SAVISQKPSRDICQRGTSLTIQCQVDSQVTMMFWYRQQPGQSLTLIATANQGSEATYESGFVIDKFPISRPNLTFSTLTVSNMSPEDSSIYLCSVRQGTETQYFGPGTRLLVL.

The chain is built from TRBV5-1 and TRBJ2-1; D is possibly TRBD1 (6 bases). Germline-derived CDR1 and CDR2 are SGHRS and YFSETQ. Trimming stripped 8 bases from V and 7 bases from J, with 13 bases between. This CDR3 is 12 amino acids long. CDR3 amino acids: CARGLRGNEQFF. CDR3 sequence (DNA): TGCGCCAGGGGCTTGAGGGGGAATGAGCAGTTCTTC. The full variable domain, with the rest looked up from reference TRBV5-1 and TRBJ2-1, is KAGVTQTPRYLIKTRGQQVTLSCSPISGHRSVSWYQQTPGQGLQFLFEYFSETQRNKGNFPGRFSGRQFSNSRSEMNVSTLELGDSALYLCARGLRGNEQFFGPGTRLTVL.

This clonotype was seen repeatedly, ten times or more. The rearrangement links TRBV4-3 to TRBJ2-7, with D possibly matching TRBD1 (6 bases). The CDR3 consists of 14 residues. CDR1 and CDR2 (germline): LGHNA, YSLEER. Trimming left V 0 bases short and J 7 bases short, with 13 bases between. CDR3 in DNA: TGCGCCAGCAGCCAAGATGAGGGGGTGGGGGAGCAGTACTTC. Amino acids: CASSQDEGVGEQYF.

There are many counts of this clonotype. The V gene is TRBV12-3 or TRBV12-4, the J gene TRBJ2-5; D gene ambiguous. Trimming left V 2 bases short and J 4 bases short, with 14 bases between. CDR3 length: 15 amino acids. The CDR3 sequence: CASSLSHGIGETQYF. CDR3 DNA sequence: TGTGCCAGCAGTTTATCACATGGAATCGGAGAGACCCAGTACTTC.

This clonotype was counted at least ten times. The CDR3 DNA is TGTGCCAGCACCGGGGGCGGGGAGCTGTTTTTT. This gives the protein CASTGGGELFF. The chain recombines TRBV7-8 with TRBJ2-2; D possibly corresponds to TRBD2 (6 bases). The V gene's germline CDR1 is SGHVS and CDR2 FQNEAQ. Between the trimmed V and J ends, which lost 7 bases and 7 bases, there was a span of 7 bases. The CDR3 contains 11 residues.

This chain links TRBV30 with TRBJ2-7; a weak D match, TRBD1 (5 bases). Germline CDR1 GTSNPN, CDR2 SVGIG (reference sequence). The CDR3 is 12 residues long. Between the trimmed V and J ends, which lost 0 bases and 7 bases, there was a span of 10 bases. The CDR3 sequence is CAWSVAPGEQYF. CDR3 nucleotide sequence: TGTGCCTGGAGTGTAGCGCCAGGGGAGCAGTACTTC.

There are a few counts of this clonotype. The rearrangement joins TRBV5-6 to TRBJ1-5, with D tentatively TRBD1 (6 bases). Germline lookup yields CDR1 SGHDT and CDR2 YYEEEE. The V end lost 4 bases, the J end lost 0 bases, and 14 bases lay between the germline ends. This CDR3 has 16 amino acids. CDR3 amino acids: CASSAGGTLSNQPQHF. The CDR3 DNA follows: TGTGCCAGCAGCGCGGGGGGCACCCTTAGCAATCAGCCCCAGCATTTT.

This clonotype was picked up a small number of times. The chain recombines TRBV5-6 with TRBJ2-5; TRBD1 aligns across 8 bases. Unmatched junction bases numbered 14, after V lost 2 bases and J lost 5 bases. The CDR3 covers 17 residues. CDR1 and CDR2 (germline): SGHDT, YYEEEE. Here the CDR3 DNA reads TGTGCCAGCAGCTTTACGACCCTGACAGGGGTTTTGGAGACCCAGTACTTC. Amino acids: CASSFTTLTGVLETQYF.

In this sample, this clonotype turned up many times. The V and J genes are TRBV28 and TRBJ2-3; TRBD1 matches 12 bases. Trimming took 5 bases from V and 6 from J; bases not matched to a gene: 12. The V gene's germline CDR1 is MDHEN and CDR2 SYDVKM. The CDR3 is 17 residues long. CDR3 in amino acids: CASSDAGTGGGMDTQYF. As DNA, the CDR3 is TGTGCCAGCAGTGACGCCGGGACAGGGGGCGGGATGGATACGCAGTATTTT.

This clonotype was seen ten or more times. The genes are TRBV11-2 and TRBJ2-2; TRBD2 is a possible D gene (6 bases). CDR1 is SGHAT and CDR2 is FQNNGV in the germline V gene. The CDR3 extends over 15 amino acids. V was pared by 2 bases and J by 5 bases, with 12 bases between. This chain's CDR3 is CASSLYGGETGELFF. The DNA of the CDR3 is TGTGCCAGCAGCTTATATGGAGGGGAAACCGGGGAGCTGTTTTTT.

There are many counts of this clonotype. The chain combines TRBV20-1 with TRBJ2-1; 8 nucleotides agree with TRBD2. This CDR3 is built from 13 residues. The J segment lost 7 bases and the V segment lost 6 bases, leaving 8 bases of the junction unmatched. CDR1 and CDR2 (germline): DFQATT, SNEGSKA (reference sequence). The CDR3 DNA is TGCAGTGCCCGAAGCGGGAGTAGGAATGAGCAGTTCTTC. Translation: CSARSGSRNEQFF.

This clonotype has ten or more counts. J is TRBJ2-7 and V is TRBV5-1; D uncertain. From germline, CDR1 is SGHRS and CDR2 YFSETQ. The CDR3 length is 13 residues. The V end lost 2 bases, the J end lost 5 bases, and 11 bases lay between the germline ends. This CDR3 reads CASSFGAWDEQYF. CDR3 bases: TGCGCCAGCAGCTTCGGAGCGTGGGACGAGCAGTACTTC.

This clonotype was recorded many times. This sequence joins TRBV6-1 and TRBJ2-6, with no clear D. Germline assignment: CDR1 MNHNS and CDR2 SASEGT. The length of the CDR3 is 16 residues. Trimming stripped 6 bases from V and 2 bases from J, with 14 bases between. CDR3 sequence: CASRGPHPPGANVLTF. DNA for the CDR3: TGTGCCAGCAGAGGACCGCATCCTCCTGGGGCCAACGTCCTGACTTTC.

Worth noting for this clonotype: One base away lies a much larger clone, so this may be a sequencing read error. The chain links TRBV7-3 to TRBJ2-7; D ambiguous. CDR1 SGHTA and CDR2 FQGTGA come from the germline V gene. Trimming pared 1 base from V and 5 bases from J, leaving 15 bases between. This CDR3 is built from 15 residues. For the CDR3, the DNA is TGTGCCAGCAGCTTAAATGGGATCCCATCCAACGAGCAGTACTTC. Translated, it gives CASSLNGIPSNEQYF.

The table lists this clonotype with a few counts. The chain joins TRBV3-1 to TRBJ2-7; the match to TRBD1 covers 7 bases. Looked up from germline, CDR1 is LGHDT and CDR2 is YNNKEL (reference sequence). The CDR3 spans 13 residues. Losses at the gene ends were 9 bases for V and 2 bases for J; bases not matched to a gene: 7. The CDR3 loop reads CASSNRGAYEQYF. In DNA form, the CDR3 reads TGTGCCAGTTCAAACAGGGGAGCCTACGAGCAGTACTTC.

This clonotype was counted many times. The chain uses TRBV7-8 and TRBJ2-4; D remains ambiguous. Germline V gives CDR1 SGHVS, CDR2 FQNEAQ. Trimming pared 5 bases from V and 9 bases from J, leaving 8 bases between. The CDR3 has 11 amino acids. CDR3 residues: CASSRSGIQYF. The CDR3 DNA reads TGTGCCAGCAGCAGGAGTGGCATTCAGTACTTC.

This clonotype was found many times. This chain joins TRBV11-2 and TRBJ2-3, with 13 bases that match TRBD2. Germline V CDR1 and CDR2: SGHAT, FQNNGV. Unmatched junction bases numbered 5, after V lost 4 bases and J lost 4 bases. This CDR3 has 16 amino acids. The CDR3 loop reads CASSWTSGSSADTQYF. The CDR3 nucleotides read TGTGCCAGCAGCTGGACTAGCGGGAGTTCGGCAGATACGCAGTATTTT.

This clonotype was seen repeatedly, ten times or more. The J gene is TRBJ2-7, the V gene TRBV7-9; TRBD2 is a possible D gene (6 bases). The germline CDR1 and CDR2 sequences are SEHNR and FQNEAQ (reference sequence). The CDR3 covers 12 residues. Deletions cut 2 bases from V and 6 bases from J, with 8 bases between. The CDR3 bases are TGTGCCAGCAGCTTATTCGGGGGCGAGCAGTACTTC. Its translation: CASSLFGGEQYF.

This clonotype was observed at least ten times. V usage is TRBV27 and J usage is TRBJ2-3; 11 nucleotides align to TRBD2. Germline V gene data show CDR1 as MNHEY and CDR2 as SMNVEV (reference sequence). V lost 2 bases and J lost 10; bases outside the gene matches: 11. This CDR3 region has 16 residues. The CDR3 sequence is CASSLKASGGSSAQYF. The CDR3 DNA sequence: TGTGCCAGCAGTTTAAAGGCTAGCGGGGGGTCTTCTGCGCAGTATTTT.

Comment on this clonotype: A junction end diverges from the germline sequence, so it may reflect a read error. The V and J genes are TRBV5-1 and TRBJ2-2, with D perhaps TRBD2 (5 bases). CDR3 length equals 14 residues. Germline lookup yields CDR1 SGHRS and CDR2 YFSETQ. This CDR3 is CASSLPKNTGKLFF. Here the CDR3 DNA reads TGCGCCAGCAGCTTGCCCAAAAACACCGGGAAGCTGTTTTTT.